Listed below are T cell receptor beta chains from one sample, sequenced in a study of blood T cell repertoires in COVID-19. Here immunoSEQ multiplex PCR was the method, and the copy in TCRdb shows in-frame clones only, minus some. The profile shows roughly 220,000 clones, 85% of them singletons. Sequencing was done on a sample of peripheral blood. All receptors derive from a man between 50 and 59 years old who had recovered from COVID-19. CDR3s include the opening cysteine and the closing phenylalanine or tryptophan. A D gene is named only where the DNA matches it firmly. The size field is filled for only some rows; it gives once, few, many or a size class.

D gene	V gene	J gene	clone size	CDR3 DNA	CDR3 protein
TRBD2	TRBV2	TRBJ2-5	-	TGTGCCAGCAGTGAACAGGCAGCGGGGTGGGGGGAGACCCAGTACTTC	CASSEQAAGWGETQYF
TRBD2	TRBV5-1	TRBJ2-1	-	TGCGCCAGCAGCTTGTCACCTAGCGGGAGGGATAATGAGCAGTTCTTC	CASSLSPSGRDNEQFF
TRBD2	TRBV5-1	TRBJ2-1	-	TGCGCCAGCAGCCCGAGACTAGCGAGTTTATACAATGAGCAGTTCTTC	CASSPRLASLYNEQFF
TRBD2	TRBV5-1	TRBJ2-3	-	TGCGCCAGCAGCTTCTTAATTAGCGGGAGTGGGGATACGCAGTATTTT	CASSFLISGSGDTQYF
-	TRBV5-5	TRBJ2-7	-	TGTGCCAGCAGCCCAAACTCCTACGAGCAGTACTTC	CASSPNSYEQYF
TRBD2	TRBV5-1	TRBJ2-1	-	TGCGCCAGCAGCTTGGGACTAGCGGGCTACAATGAGCAGTTCTTC	CASSLGLAGYNEQFF
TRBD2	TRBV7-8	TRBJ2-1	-	TGTGCCAGCAGCCTAGCGGGAGTGTCCTACAATGAGCAGTTCTTC	CASSLAGVSYNEQFF
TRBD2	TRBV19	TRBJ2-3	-	TGTGCCAGTAGTATAGTAGAGCCTAGCGGATTCACAGATACGCAGTATTTT	CASSIVEPSGFTDTQYF
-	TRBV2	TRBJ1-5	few	TGTGCCAGCCGATACAGGGATATAGGTCAGCCCCAGCATTTT	CASRYRDIGQPQHF
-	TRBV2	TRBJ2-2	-	TGTGCCAGCGGAACCGCGGCCACCGGGGAGCTGTTTTTT	CASGTAATGELFF
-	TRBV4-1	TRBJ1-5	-	TGCGCCAGCAGCCCCGGGATCAGTGGGGTGGGCAATCAGCCCCAGCATTTT	CASSPGISGVGNQPQHF
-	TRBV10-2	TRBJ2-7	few	TGCGCCAGCAGTGCGTATTACGAGCAGTACTTC	CASSAYYEQYF
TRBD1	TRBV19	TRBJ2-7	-	TGTGCCAGTAGTTTCGGACAGGGGGCGTCCTACGAGCAGTACTTC	CASSFGQGASYEQYF
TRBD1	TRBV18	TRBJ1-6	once	TGTGCCAGCTCCCCGGGACAGGAGTATTCACCCCTCCACTTT	CASSPGQEYSPLHF
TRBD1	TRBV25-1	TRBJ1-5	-	TGTGCCAGCAGTGAATACGAAAGTAAAGACAGGGGGGGTCAGCCCCAGCATTTT	CASSEYESKDRGGQPQHF
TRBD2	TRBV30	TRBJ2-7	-	TGTGCCTGGAGTGGATTTGAGGGGACTAGGATATCCTACGAGCAGTACTTC	CAWSGFEGTRISYEQYF
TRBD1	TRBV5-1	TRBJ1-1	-	TGCGCCAGCAGCCCCGCCGGGACAGGGGTTGCGGGCACTGAAGCTTTCTTT	CASSPAGTGVAGTEAFF
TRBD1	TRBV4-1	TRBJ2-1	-	TGCGCCAGCAGCCAATCAGACAGGGTTTATGAGCAGTTCTTC	CASSQSDRVYEQFF
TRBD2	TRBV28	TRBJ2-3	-	TGTGCCAGCAGTTCCGGGACTAGCGGGAGGGTCCCAGATACGCAGTATTTT	CASSSGTSGRVPDTQYF
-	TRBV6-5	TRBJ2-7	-	TGTGCCAGCAATGCGGACTATCCAAAAAGGGAAGAGCAGTACTTC	CASNADYPKREEQYF
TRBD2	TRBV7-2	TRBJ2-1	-	TGTGCCAGCAGCTCTACCGGGACTAGGGTATCCTATGAGCAGTTCTTC	CASSSTGTRVSYEQFF
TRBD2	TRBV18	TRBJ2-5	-	TGTGCCAGCTCACCTCTCGGGACTAGTAAGGAGACCCAGTACTTC	CASSPLGTSKETQYF
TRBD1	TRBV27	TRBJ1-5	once	TGTGCCAGCGGGCCCTTGACAGGGGGCAATCAGCCCCAGCATTTT	CASGPLTGGNQPQHF
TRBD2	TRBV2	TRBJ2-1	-	TGTGCCAGCATGGCTAGCGGCCTTTACAATGAGCAGTTCTTC	CASMASGLYNEQFF
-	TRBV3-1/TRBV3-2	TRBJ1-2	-	TGTGCCAGCAGCCAAGAGCCAGGTTATGGCTACACCTTC	CASSQEPGYGYTF
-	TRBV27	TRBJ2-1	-	TGTGCCAGCAGCCGGTGGGGGGTTAAATACAATGAGCAGTTCTTC	CASSRWGVKYNEQFF
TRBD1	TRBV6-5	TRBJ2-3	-	TGTGCCAGCAGTTACCGACAGGGTACCACAGATACGCAGTATTTT	CASSYRQGTTDTQYF
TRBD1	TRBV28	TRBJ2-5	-	TGTGCCAGCAGTCAGTACGGACAGGGGCGTGGGGAGACCCAGTACTTC	CASSQYGQGRGETQYF
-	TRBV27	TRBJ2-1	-	TGTGCCAGCAGTCTCGGCGGGTCCTATGAGCAGTTCTTC	CASSLGGSYEQFF
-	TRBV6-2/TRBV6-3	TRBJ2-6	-	TGTGCCAGCAGCCCCCAGGCGATCGACCCTGGGGCCAACGTCCTGACTTTC	CASSPQAIDPGANVLTF
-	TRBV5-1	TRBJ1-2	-	TGCGCCAGCAGCTTAGGACAGACCCTCTATGGCTACACCTTC	CASSLGQTLYGYTF
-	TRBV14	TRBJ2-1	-	TGTGCCAGCAGCCAAGGAGCGAGCAAGTCGGGACTCAACAATGAGCAGTTCTTC	CASSQGASKSGLNNEQFF
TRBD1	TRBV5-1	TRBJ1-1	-	TGCGCCAGCAGCTTGCTGACAGGGGCGACCACTGAAGCTTTCTTT	CASSLLTGATTEAFF
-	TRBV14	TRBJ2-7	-	TGTGCCAGCAGCCAAACCCTTGGCAGGGCTTCCTACGAGCAGTACTTC	CASSQTLGRASYEQYF
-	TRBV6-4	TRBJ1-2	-	TGTGCCAGCAGACTTGTCAGGCTCCCGTCCGGATATGGCTACACCTTC	CASRLVRLPSGYGYTF
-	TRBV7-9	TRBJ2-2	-	TGTGCCAGCAGCTTAGCAGTAGGTAGCGGCAACACCGGGGAGCTGTTTTTT	CASSLAVGSGNTGELFF
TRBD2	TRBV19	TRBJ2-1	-	TGTGCCAGTAGTACTTACGGACTAGCGGGATCCTACAATGAGCAGTTCTTC	CASSTYGLAGSYNEQFF
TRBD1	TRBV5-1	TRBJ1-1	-	TGCGCCAGCAGGCTTGGACAGGGTTGGGAGAACACTGAAGCTTTCTTT	CASRLGQGWENTEAFF
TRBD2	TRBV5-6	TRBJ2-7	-	TGTGCCAGCAGCCTTCCGGGACTAGCGATCTACGAGCAGTACTTC	CASSLPGLAIYEQYF